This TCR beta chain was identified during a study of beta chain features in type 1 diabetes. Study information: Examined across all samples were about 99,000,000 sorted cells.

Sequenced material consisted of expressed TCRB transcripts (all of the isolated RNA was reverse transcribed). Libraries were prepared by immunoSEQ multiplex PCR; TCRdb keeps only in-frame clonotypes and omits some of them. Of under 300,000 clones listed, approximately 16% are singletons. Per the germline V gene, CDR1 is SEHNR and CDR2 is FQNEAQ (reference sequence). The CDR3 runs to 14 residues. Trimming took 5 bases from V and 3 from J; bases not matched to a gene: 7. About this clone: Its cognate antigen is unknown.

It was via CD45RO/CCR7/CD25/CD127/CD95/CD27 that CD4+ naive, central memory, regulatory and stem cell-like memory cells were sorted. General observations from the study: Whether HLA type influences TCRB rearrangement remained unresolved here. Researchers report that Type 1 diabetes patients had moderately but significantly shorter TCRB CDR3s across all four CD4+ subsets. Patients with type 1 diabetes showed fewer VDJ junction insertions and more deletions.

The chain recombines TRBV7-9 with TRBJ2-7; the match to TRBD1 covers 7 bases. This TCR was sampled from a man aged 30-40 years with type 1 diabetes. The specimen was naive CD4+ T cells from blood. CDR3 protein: CASSTRDSLYEQYF. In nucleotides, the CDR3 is TGTGCCAGCAGCACCCGGGACAGCCTCTACGAGCAGTACTTC.